Shown below are 23 T cell receptor beta chains from a single sample sequenced in a study of PD-1 blockade in classical Hodgkin lymphoma. Time point here: newly diagnosed, previously untreated cHL patient sample. The data were produced by immunoSEQ multiplex PCR, yet TCRdb's version contains in-frame clones alone and is incomplete. This sample yields fewer than 90,000 clones, of which 93% are seen a single time; 2.6% belongs to the top ten. The sequenced sample was peripheral blood mononuclear cells (PBMCs). These TCRs come from a human donor with classical Hodgkin lymphoma.

The genes are TRBV5-4 and TRBJ2-1; 9 positions match TRBD2. V was clipped by 1 base and J by 5 bases; unmatched bases: 4. From germline, CDR1 is SGHNT and CDR2 YYREEE (reference sequence). This CDR3 comprises 15 residues. The chain's CDR3 is CASSLIAGVNNEQFF. CDR3 DNA: TGTGCCAGCAGCTTGATAGCGGGAGTCAACAATGAGCAGTTCTTC.

The chain recombines TRBV18 with TRBJ1-1, with 9 bases that match TRBD1. The CDR3 has 15 residues. The ends lost 1 base at V and 3 bases at J; junction bases unmatched: 3. Germline V gene data show CDR1 as KGHSH and CDR2 as LQKENI. CDR3 sequence (DNA): TGTGCCAGCTCACCACTGACAGGGGGGGACACTGAAGCTTTCTTT. Translating gives CASSPLTGGDTEAFF. Together with reference TRBV18 and TRBJ1-1, the CDR3 gives the full variable domain: NAGVMQNPRHLVRRRGQEARLRCSPMKGHSHVYWYRQLPEEGLKFMVYLQKENIIDESGMPKERFSAEFPKEGPSILRIQQVVRGDSAAYFCASSPLTGGDTEAFFGQGTRLTVV.

J is TRBJ1-2 and V is TRBV6-5; D unclear. Trimming stripped 10 bases from V and 6 bases from J, with 15 bases between. This CDR3 spans 12 amino acids. Germline CDR1 MNHEY, CDR2 SVGAGI. DNA for the CDR3: TGTGCCACCAACTCTTATGGGAATGGCTACACCTTC. Protein sequence: CATNSYGNGYTF.

The chain joins TRBV4-2 to TRBJ2-2, with TRBD2 matching 7 bases. Germline lookup yields CDR1 LGHNA and CDR2 YNFKEQ. V gave up 4 bases and J gave up 1 base; unmatched junction bases: 6. The CDR3 has 16 residues. As DNA, the CDR3 is TGTGCCAGCAGCCTACACGCGGGAGAGAACACCGGGGAGCTGTTTTTT. Its protein product is CASSLHAGENTGELFF.

The chain joins TRBV7-9 to TRBJ2-1; D may be TRBD1 or TRBD2 (7 bases each). The V gene's germline CDR1 is SEHNR and CDR2 FQNEAQ (reference sequence). Trimming pared 4 bases from V and 3 bases from J, leaving 16 bases between. The CDR3 length is 16 residues. The CDR3 sequence is CASSSLQGGVYNEQFF. CDR3 bases: TGTGCCAGCAGCTCCCTCCAGGGGGGGGTCTACAATGAGCAGTTCTTC.

The chain recombines TRBV28 with TRBJ1-5; D remains ambiguous. Per the germline V gene, CDR1 is MDHEN and CDR2 is SYDVKM. This CDR3 spans 13 amino acids. V was pared by 2 bases and J by 6 bases, with 8 bases between. The CDR3 coding sequence is TGTGCCAGCAGTTTAATGGGATTTCAGCCCCAGCATTTT. Translation: CASSLMGFQPQHF. The full variable domain, rest sourced from reference TRBV28 and TRBJ1-5, is DVKVTQSSRYLVKRTGEKVFLECVQDMDHENMFWYRQDPGLGLRLIYFSYDVKMKEKGDIPEGYSVSREKKERFSLILESASTNQTSMYLCASSLMGFQPQHFGDGTRLSIL.

The chain links TRBV15 to TRBJ2-2; D is perhaps TRBD1 or TRBD2 (5 bases each). Trimming removed 1 base at V and 6 bases at J, with 12 bases between. There are 15 residues in the CDR3. Germline V gene lookup returns CDR1 LNHNV and CDR2 YYDKDF (reference sequence). The CDR3 reads CATSRAQRGAGELFF. The CDR3 coding sequence is TGTGCCACCAGCAGAGCCCAGAGAGGGGCCGGGGAGCTGTTTTTT.

The chain carries TRBV2 and TRBJ1-1, with a tentative D call TRBD1 (5 bases). The CDR3 runs 14 residues. Germline CDR1 reads SNHLY; CDR2 reads FYNNEI. Trimming took 6 bases from V and 5 from J, leaving 16 bases between them. The CDR3 is CASRQTASVTEAFF. In DNA form, the CDR3 reads TGTGCCAGCAGGCAGACAGCCTCGGTGACTGAAGCTTTCTTT.

This chain connects TRBV27 to TRBJ1-2; D gene ambiguous. Deletions cut 3 bases from V and 4 bases from J, with 9 bases between. This CDR3 region has 13 residues. The germline CDR1 and CDR2 sequences are MNHEY and SMNVEV (reference sequence). CDR3 in DNA: TGTGCCAGCAGTTTCGCTGGGCGCTATGGCTACACCTTC. Its translation: CASSFAGRYGYTF.

The chain is built from TRBV7-2 and TRBJ2-7, with D tentatively TRBD1 (6 bases). This CDR3 has 12 residues. Germline V gene sequence: CDR1 SGHTA, CDR2 FQGNSA. V was shortened by 4 bases and J by 4 bases, with 8 bases between the two germline ends. The CDR3 coding sequence is TGTGCCAGCAGCTCCACAGGGTACGAGCAGTACTTC. Amino acids: CASSSTGYEQYF. The complete variable domain, with remaining parts taken from reference TRBV7-2 and TRBJ2-7, reads GAGVSQSPSNKVTEKGKDVELRCDPISGHTALYWYRQSLGQGLEFLIYFQGNSAPDKSGLPSDRFSAERTGGSVSTLTIQRTQQEDSAVYLCASSSTGYEQYFGPGTRLTVT.

The chain links TRBV19 to TRBJ1-5; D possibly corresponds to TRBD1 (6 bases). The V gene lost 8 bases and the J gene lost 10 bases, with 18 bases spanning the gap. The CDR3 sequence is 13 residues long. The germline gives CDR1 LNHDA, CDR2 SQIVND (reference sequence). This CDR3 reads CASRSRGLSPQHF. CDR3 DNA sequence: TGTGCCAGTCGATCCAGGGGATTGTCCCCCCAGCATTTT.

A note on this clone: The junction and the germline gene differ at one end; a read error may be behind it. The chain uses TRBV2 and TRBJ1-2; D call uncertain. The V gene's germline CDR1 is SNHLY and CDR2 FYNNEI. The CDR3 has 13 amino acids. This CDR3 reads CASSGGQVYSYTF. CDR3 DNA: TGTGCCAGCAGTGGAGGCCAGGTCTATAGCTACACCTTC.

The chain employs TRBV5-6 and TRBJ1-2; D unresolved. Germline V CDR1 and CDR2: SGHDT, YYEEEE. V was pared by 0 bases and J by 2 bases, with 11 bases between. The CDR3 length is 15 residues. The CDR3 reads CASSLVAGGNYGYTF. The CDR3 DNA sequence: TGTGCCAGCAGCTTGGTCGCGGGTGGGAACTATGGCTACACCTTC.

The rearrangement links TRBV7-9 to TRBJ2-5, with 9 bases lining up with TRBD1. V shed 0 bases, J shed 0 bases, and the junction held 2 bases outside the gene matches. The CDR3 has 16 amino acids. Germline V gene data show CDR1 as SEHNR and CDR2 as FQNEAQ (reference sequence). This CDR3 reads CASSLAGTGYQETQYF. CDR3 sequence (DNA): TGTGCCAGCAGCTTAGCCGGGACAGGGTACCAAGAGACCCAGTACTTC.

V gene TRBV7-2 combines with J gene TRBJ1-1; D gene ambiguous. Germline lookup yields CDR1 SGHTA and CDR2 FQGNSA. V was clipped by 1 base and J by 5 bases, with 8 bases between them. The length of the CDR3 is 13 residues. The CDR3 loop reads CASSLEGGTEAFF. The CDR3 DNA follows: TGTGCCAGCAGCTTAGAGGGAGGGACTGAAGCTTTCTTT.

The rearrangement uses TRBV7-2 and TRBJ2-5; D is uncertain. V lost 2 bases, J lost 0 bases, and 7 bases lay in between. This CDR3 is 14 amino acids long. Germline V gene sequence: CDR1 SGHTA, CDR2 FQGNSA. The CDR3, as DNA: TGTGCCAGCAGCTTACTAGGGTACCAAGAGACCCAGTACTTC. Protein product: CASSLLGYQETQYF.

The chain links TRBV20-1 to TRBJ2-5; the D gene is possibly TRBD1 (6 bases). CDR3 size: 11 residues. V was shortened by 5 bases and J by 5 bases, with 9 bases between the two germline ends. CDR1 and CDR2 (germline): DFQATT, SNEGSKA (reference sequence). The CDR3 protein is CSAVGAETQYF. CDR3 sequence (DNA): TGCAGTGCTGTGGGGGCGGAGACCCAGTACTTC.

The V call is TRBV28, the J call TRBJ2-2, with 8 bases that match TRBD2. Trimming took 7 bases from V and 2 from J; bases not matched to a gene: 6. CDR1 is MDHEN, CDR2 SYDVKM, per germline. The CDR3 is 15 residues long. The CDR3 sequence: CASIGLAGNTGELFF. In DNA, the CDR3 is TGTGCCAGCATCGGGCTAGCGGGTAACACCGGGGAGCTGTTTTTT.

The chain recombines TRBV28 with TRBJ2-1, with unresolved D. Germline V gives CDR1 MDHEN, CDR2 SYDVKM. The CDR3 is 10 residues long. Between the trimmed V and J ends, which lost 2 bases and 8 bases, there was a span of 1 base. CDR3 amino acids: CASSLHEQFF. The CDR3 DNA sequence: TGTGCCAGCAGTTTACATGAGCAGTTCTTC.

This chain links TRBV6-6 with TRBJ1-2; tentative D call: TRBD1 (6 bases). CDR3 length: 15 amino acids. Trimming shortened V by 5 bases and J by 7 bases, and 20 bases separated the two germline ends. Germline-derived CDR1 and CDR2 are MNHNY and SVGAGI (reference sequence). CDR3 in amino acids: CASSRNRDFDGGYTF. CDR3 DNA sequence: TGTGCCAGCAGTCGGAACAGGGACTTTGACGGTGGCTACACCTTC.

V is TRBV19 and J is TRBJ1-2; tentative D call: TRBD1 (6 bases). The length of the CDR3 is 18 residues. Trimming shortened V by 7 bases and J by 3 bases, and 27 bases separated the two germline ends. From germline, CDR1 is LNHDA and CDR2 SQIVND (reference sequence). DNA for the CDR3: TGTGCCAGTAACCTACGGGACACGGAAACCGCGGTGCACTATGGCTACACCTTC. Translation gives CASNLRDTETAVHYGYTF.

The CDR3: CASREQGRYNEQFF. The CDR3 DNA reads as TGTGCCAGTAGAGAACAGGGACGCTACAATGAGCAGTTCTTC. The chain uses TRBV19 and TRBJ2-1; a possible D gene is TRBD1 (6 bases). This CDR3 is 14 amino acids long. Germline V gene lookup returns CDR1 LNHDA and CDR2 SQIVND (reference sequence). V dropped 6 bases and J dropped 3 bases, with 12 bases sitting between them.

The V and J genes are TRBV5-1 and TRBJ1-6; 9 bases line up with TRBD1. The CDR3 runs 14 residues. Trimming took 4 bases from V and 7 from J; bases not matched to a gene: 3. Germline V gene sequence: CDR1 SGHRS, CDR2 YFSETQ. The CDR3 nucleotides read TGCGCCAGCAGCCTGGGGACAGGGAATTCACCCCTCCACTTT. It is translated as CASSLGTGNSPLHF.